What follows are 32 T cell receptor beta chains derived from one specimen sequenced in a study of shared clonotypes between healthy human individuals (dated by TCRdb to 2018 to 2021). The receptor library was made with the immunoSEQ multiplex PCR assay. Imported from immuneACCESS, the table was reduced by TCRdb to in-frame sequences with V and J called. These copies leave out some clones; in studies compared against another copy, an unresolved V gene accounts for under half, and the cause of the remainder is not known. This sample is represented by about 1.5 million clones; 95% to 99% of them were singletons. Of the sample, about 0.4% falls within the top ten clones. The source material was naive CD4+ T cells sorted from blood. Per the publication, the cell subset or site label means: CD45RA+ positively selected. The source is a man younger than 45 in good health.

Comments on this clone: The same CDR3 also results from other DNA sequences found in this sample. CDR3 coding DNA: TGTGCCAGCAGCGGAGAGACCCAGTACTTC. As protein: CASSGETQYF. The chain couples TRBV2 to TRBJ2-5; D call uncertain. The V gene lost 6 bases and the J gene lost 4 bases, with 3 bases spanning the gap. This CDR3 is built from 10 residues. Per germline, CDR1 SNHLY and CDR2 FYNNEI. Combining the CDR3 with reference TRBV2 and TRBJ2-5 gives the whole variable domain EPEVTQTPSHQVTQMGQEVILRCVPISNHLYFYWYRQILGQKVEFLVSFYNNEISEKSEIFDDQFSVERPDGSNFTLKIRSTKLEDSAMYFCASSGETQYFGPGTRLLVL.

The chain joins TRBV28 to TRBJ2-7; 7 bases map to TRBD2. Germline V gene sequence: CDR1 MDHEN, CDR2 SYDVKM. The junction had 7 bases not matched to a gene; V was cut back by 5 bases and J by 3 bases. This CDR3 region has 14 residues. Here the CDR3 reads CASSPGGSHYEQYF. CDR3 nucleotides: TGTGCCAGCAGTCCCGGGGGGAGCCACTACGAGCAGTACTTC.

The chain links TRBV2 to TRBJ2-7, with 10 nucleotides matching TRBD2. V gave up 8 bases and J gave up 7 bases; unmatched junction bases: 14. The germline V gene has CDR1 SNHLY and CDR2 FYNNEI. The CDR3 totals 15 residues. CDR3 region: CASGITSGTAVEQYF. CDR3 sequence (DNA): TGTGCCAGCGGAATCACTAGCGGGACCGCTGTGGAGCAGTACTTC.

This clone was detected only once. This chain connects TRBV11-3 to TRBJ2-7; D possibly corresponds to TRBD1 (6 bases). This CDR3 has 14 amino acids. CDR1 is SGHNT, CDR2 YENEEA, per germline. Trimming removed 5 bases at V and 0 bases at J, with 11 bases between. This CDR3 reads CASSPNRASYEQYF. CDR3 DNA sequence: TGTGCCAGCAGCCCTAACAGGGCCTCCTACGAGCAGTACTTC.

This rearrangement joins TRBV4-1 to TRBJ2-7, with D possibly being TRBD2 (6 bases). Trimming took off 2 bases at V and 3 bases at J, with 17 bases between the two ends. There are 16 residues in the CDR3. In germline, CDR1 is MGHRA, CDR2 YSYEKL. CDR3 loop: CASSQILEEGRYEQYF. CDR3 sequence (DNA): TGCGCCAGCAGCCAAATTTTGGAGGAGGGCCGCTACGAGCAGTACTTC.

This clone was counted once. One junction end disagrees with the germline gene, perhaps due to a read error. The chain uses TRBV5-1 and TRBJ2-2; 12 bases map to TRBD2. This CDR3 comprises 17 residues. Per the germline V gene, CDR1 is SGHRS and CDR2 is YFSETQ. This chain's CDR3 is CASSLLAGGTNAGELFF. CDR3 coding DNA: TGCGCCAGCAGCTTACTAGCGGGAGGTACGAACGCCGGGGAGCTGTTTTTT. The full variable domain, its missing parts supplied by reference TRBV5-1 and TRBJ2-2, is KAGVTQTPRYLIKTRGQQVTLSCSPISGHRSVSWYQQTPGQGLQFLFEYFSETQRNKGNFPGRFSGRQFSNSRSEMNVSTLELGDSALYLCASSLLAGGTNAGELFFGEGSRLTVL.

V usage is TRBV5-6 and J usage is TRBJ2-7; D ambiguous. V lost 4 bases, J lost 6 bases, and 17 bases lay in between. Germline CDR1 reads SGHDT; CDR2 reads YYEEEE. The CDR3 consists of 14 residues. This CDR3 is CASSPWGRIVEQYF. As DNA, the CDR3 is TGTGCCAGCAGCCCCTGGGGTAGAATCGTCGAGCAGTACTTC.

Remarks on this clone: The sample has other DNA sequences that encode this CDR3 too. This chain uses TRBV5-1 with TRBJ2-5, with D tentatively TRBD2 (5 bases). This CDR3 region has 14 residues. V was trimmed by 2 bases and J by 1 base, leaving 9 bases between them. CDR1 and CDR2 from the germline V gene are SGHRS and YFSETQ. The CDR3 here is CASSFSGVQETQYF. The CDR3 DNA is TGCGCCAGCAGCTTTTCCGGGGTCCAAGAGACCCAGTACTTC.

The chain couples TRBV28 to TRBJ1-2, with D unresolved. Germline assignment: CDR1 MDHEN and CDR2 SYDVKM. The CDR3 contains 13 residues. The ends were cut back, 5 bases at V and 3 bases at J, with 10 bases in the middle. CDR3 residues: CASSPTDYYGYTF. The CDR3 nucleotides read TGTGCCAGCAGTCCCACGGATTACTATGGCTACACCTTC.

The rearrangement links TRBV6-5 to TRBJ2-3, with a weak D call TRBD1 (6 bases). Trimming cost V 5 bases and J 1 base, with 13 bases left between them. The CDR3 consists of 15 residues. Per germline, CDR1 MNHEY and CDR2 SVGAGI. Here the CDR3 reads CASSLDRPRTDTQYF. DNA for the CDR3: TGTGCCAGCAGTCTCGACAGGCCTCGCACAGATACGCAGTATTTT.

The CDR3 nucleotides read TGTGCCAGCAGCCCGGACGGTGGCCGGAGCTCCTACAATGAGCAGTTCTTC. Protein sequence: CASSPDGGRSSYNEQFF. The chain uses TRBV5-6 and TRBJ2-1; D is uncertain. The CDR3 has 17 residues. Germline V gene lookup returns CDR1 SGHDT and CDR2 YYEEEE. V lost 4 bases to trimming and J lost 0 bases, with 17 bases between them.

The chain joins TRBV7-2 to TRBJ2-3; D unresolved. Germline V gene data show CDR1 as SGHTA and CDR2 as FQGNSA. The CDR3 is made up of 16 amino acids. V lost 1 base to trimming and J lost 2 bases, with 13 bases between them. CDR3 sequence reads: CASSLVGIVTTDTQYF. The DNA for the CDR3 is TGTGCCAGCAGCTTAGTAGGTATTGTTACCACAGATACGCAGTATTTT. Full variable domain (remainder filled in from reference TRBV7-2 and TRBJ2-3): GAGVSQSPSNKVTEKGKDVELRCDPISGHTALYWYRQSLGQGLEFLIYFQGNSAPDKSGLPSDRFSAERTGGSVSTLTIQRTQQEDSAVYLCASSLVGIVTTDTQYFGPGTRLTVL.

The chain uses TRBV7-9 and TRBJ2-1, with TRBD1 matching over 7 bases. V trimming: 7 bases; J trimming: 0 bases; junction bases outside the gene matches: 3. Germline CDR1 SEHNR, CDR2 FQNEAQ (reference sequence). This CDR3 is 14 amino acids long. CDR3 in amino acids: CASNDRDSYNEQFF. For the CDR3, the DNA is TGTGCCAGCAACGACAGGGACTCCTACAATGAGCAGTTCTTC.

The chain uses TRBV27 and TRBJ2-1, with 7 bases aligning to TRBD1. The junction had 5 bases not matched to a gene; V was cut back by 0 bases and J by 6 bases. CDR1 and CDR2 (germline): MNHEY, SMNVEV (reference sequence). CDR3 size: 15 residues. In nucleotides, the CDR3 is TGTGCCAGCAGTTTATCCCCAAGGGGGCCCAATGAGCAGTTCTTC. It codes for CASSLSPRGPNEQFF.

CDR3 nucleotides: TGTGCCAGTGGCTACGGCCGCCAGTCCGGAAACACCATATATTTT. This encodes CASGYGRQSGNTIYF. This chain uses TRBV19 with TRBJ1-3; D gene ambiguous. Germline CDR1 is LNHDA and CDR2 is SQIVND (reference sequence). V was clipped by 8 bases and J by 4 bases, with 18 bases between them. CDR3 length: 15 residues.

The chain recombines TRBV7-9 with TRBJ2-1, with D unresolved. The CDR3 consists of 14 residues. Germline V gives CDR1 SEHNR, CDR2 FQNEAQ (reference sequence). V gave up 1 base and J gave up 2 bases, with 6 bases separating them. This chain's CDR3 is CASSLGNAYNEQFF. The CDR3 region has the DNA TGTGCCAGCAGCTTAGGCAATGCCTACAATGAGCAGTTCTTC. The variable domain in full, with the rest retrieved from reference TRBV7-9 and TRBJ2-1, is DTGVSQNPRHKITKRGQNVTFRCDPISEHNRLYWYRQTLGQGPEFLTYFQNEAQLEKSRLLSDRFSAERPKGSFSTLEIQRTEQGDSAMYLCASSLGNAYNEQFFGPGTRLTVL.

V and J are TRBV28 and TRBJ2-1; 14 nucleotides agree with TRBD2. CDR1 and CDR2 from the germline V gene are MDHEN and SYDVKM. J lost 9 bases, V lost 5 bases, and 3 bases had no gene match. The CDR3 extends over 14 amino acids. The CDR3 region has the DNA TGTGCCAGCAGTCCGGGACTAGCGGGAGTTGAGCAGTTCTTC. Encoded protein: CASSPGLAGVEQFF.

The chain links TRBV7-9 to TRBJ2-3; no clear D gene. V was shortened by 0 bases and J by 3 bases, with 7 bases between the two germline ends. The CDR3 totals 14 residues. Germline CDR1 reads SEHNR; CDR2 reads FQNEAQ (reference sequence). The CDR3: CASSLAQTTDTQYF. CDR3 DNA: TGTGCCAGCAGCTTAGCGCAGACAACAGATACGCAGTATTTT.

V and J are TRBV28 and TRBJ2-7, with D possibly matching TRBD2 (6 bases). The CDR3 length is 12 residues. Looked up from germline, CDR1 is MDHEN and CDR2 is SYDVKM. V lost 10 bases to trimming and J lost 6 bases, with 16 bases between them. The CDR3 coding sequence is TGTGCCACCTCCGCGCTAGCGTTCGAGCAGTACTTC. Its translation is CATSALAFEQYF.

Regarding this clone: Other DNA variants within this sample encode the same CDR3. This chain uses TRBV5-1 with TRBJ2-1; the D is unclear. Germline V gene sequence: CDR1 SGHRS, CDR2 YFSETQ. Trimming shortened V by 0 bases and J by 7 bases, and 5 bases separated the two germline ends. CDR3 length equals 12 residues. CDR3 sequence: CASSLGPNEQFF. In nucleotides, the CDR3 is TGCGCCAGCAGCTTGGGACCGAATGAGCAGTTCTTC.

The chain couples TRBV18 to TRBJ2-7; 10 nucleotides agree with TRBD2. Germline lookup yields CDR1 KGHSH and CDR2 LQKENI. CDR3 length: 14 residues. Unmatched junction bases numbered 5, after V lost 5 bases and J lost 4 bases. CDR3 nucleotide sequence: TGTGCCAGCTCAAAGCCTAGCGGGAGATACGAGCAGTACTTC. This translates into CASSKPSGRYEQYF.

J is TRBJ2-7 and V is TRBV7-2, with TRBD2 identical over 10 bases. The CDR3 totals 14 residues. V lost 3 bases and J lost 6; bases outside the gene matches: 5. Germline CDR1 and CDR2: SGHTA and FQGNSA. The CDR3 coding sequence is TGTGCCAGCAGCTTGGGAGTAGCGGGAGGCGAGCAGTACTTC. Amino acid sequence: CASSLGVAGGEQYF.

J is TRBJ2-7 and V is TRBV18; D possibly corresponds to TRBD2 (6 bases). The CDR3 has 14 residues. Germline CDR1 and CDR2: KGHSH and LQKENI. V was cut by 3 bases and J by 6 bases, with 15 bases left in between. The CDR3 DNA is TGTGCCAGCTCACCTGGAGGGAGCGATTCCGAGCAGTACTTC. Translated: CASSPGGSDSEQYF.

The sample holds one count of this clone. The V and J genes are TRBV6-1 and TRBJ2-7; D may be TRBD2 (6 bases). The V gene's germline CDR1 is MNHNS and CDR2 SASEGT. V gave up 0 bases and J gave up 1 base, with 13 bases separating them. CDR3 length equals 16 residues. The CDR3 nucleotides are TGTGCCAGCAGTGAAGCAGCGTGGGGGACTTCCTACGAGCAGTACTTC. This gives the protein CASSEAAWGTSYEQYF.

The chain uses TRBV29-1 and TRBJ2-5, with D maybe TRBD1 (5 bases). Germline V gives CDR1 SQVTM, CDR2 ANQGSEA. Trimming took off 3 bases at V and 0 bases at J, with 8 bases between the two ends. There are 13 residues in the CDR3. CDR3 sequence (DNA): TGCAGCGTTGATGTGACAGACCAAGAGACCCAGTACTTC. Protein product: CSVDVTDQETQYF.

The genes are TRBV4-2 and TRBJ2-3, with 9 bases that match TRBD2. This CDR3 has 19 amino acids. V trimming: 0 bases; J trimming: 2 bases; junction bases outside the gene matches: 12. The germline V gene has CDR1 LGHNA and CDR2 YNFKEQ. The CDR3 DNA is TGTGCCAGCAGCCAAGATGCCCTGGGTAGCGGGAGAAACACAGATACGCAGTATTTT. Translating it yields CASSQDALGSGRNTDTQYF.

The chain links TRBV5-5 to TRBJ2-7; 9 bases are shared with TRBD1. This CDR3 spans 15 amino acids. With V trimmed by 3 bases and J by 4 bases, 8 bases remained unmatched. CDR1 SGHKS and CDR2 YYEKEE come from the germline V gene (reference sequence). The CDR3 region has the DNA TGTGCCAGCAGCTCCCGGGGGACAGGGAGTTACGAGCAGTACTTC. Translating gives CASSSRGTGSYEQYF. The full variable domain, in which reference TRBV5-5 and TRBJ2-7 provide the parts outside the CDR3, is DAGVTQSPTHLIKTRGQQVTLRCSPISGHKSVSWYQQVLGQGPQFIFQYYEKEERGRGNFPDRFSARQFPNYSSELNVNALLLGDSALYLCASSSRGTGSYEQYFGPGTRLTVT.

This clone was seen only a few times. The gene calls are TRBV7-8 and TRBJ2-7, with TRBD2 matching over 8 bases. Losses at the gene ends were 2 bases for V and 9 bases for J; bases not matched to a gene: 9. This CDR3 spans 14 amino acids. Germline CDR1 reads SGHVS; CDR2 reads FQNEAQ. CDR3 residues: CASSLPGLVSVQYF. In nucleotides, the CDR3 is TGTGCCAGCAGCTTACCGGGACTAGTTTCCGTGCAGTACTTC.

V and J are TRBV28 and TRBJ2-1; D may correspond to TRBD1 or TRBD2 (5 bases each). Germline loops: CDR1 MDHEN, CDR2 SYDVKM. The CDR3 is 16 amino acids. With 4 bases removed from V and 2 bases from J, the gap between germline ends came to 15 bases. The CDR3 bases are TGTGCCAGCAGTTCGTCGGGGACCTTGGCCTACAATGAGCAGTTCTTC. It yields the protein CASSSSGTLAYNEQFF.

This clone showed up just once. The same CDR3 is also encoded by other DNA sequences in this sample. The V and J genes are TRBV5-6 and TRBJ2-3; a possible D gene is TRBD2 (6 bases). Trimming left V 0 bases short and J 1 base short, with 6 bases between. CDR3 length equals 14 residues. Per the germline V gene, CDR1 is SGHDT and CDR2 is YYEEEE. CDR3 bases: TGTGCCAGCAGCTTGGGACTAGGCACAGATACGCAGTATTTT. It is translated as CASSLGLGTDTQYF.

As for this clone: Other DNA sequences in the same sample also yield this CDR3. J is TRBJ2-7 and V is TRBV18; 10 positions match TRBD1. The CDR3 has 16 residues. Germline assignment: CDR1 KGHSH and CDR2 LQKENI. The V segment lost 3 bases and the J segment 1 base; nucleotides outside the gene matches: 6. The CDR3 reads CASSPLPGQGSYEQYF. The DNA of the CDR3 is TGTGCCAGCTCACCGCTACCGGGACAGGGGTCCTACGAGCAGTACTTC.

As concerns this clone: Other nucleotide sequences in the sample specify the same CDR3. The chain combines TRBV27 with TRBJ2-7; 12 bases map to TRBD2. The germline V gene has CDR1 MNHEY and CDR2 SMNVEV (reference sequence). The CDR3 contains 15 residues. J gave up 4 bases and V 2 bases, and 3 bases lay outside the gene matches. CDR3 coding DNA: TGTGCCAGCAGTTTACTAGCGGGAGGGCCTTACGAGCAGTACTTC. It specifies CASSLLAGGPYEQYF.